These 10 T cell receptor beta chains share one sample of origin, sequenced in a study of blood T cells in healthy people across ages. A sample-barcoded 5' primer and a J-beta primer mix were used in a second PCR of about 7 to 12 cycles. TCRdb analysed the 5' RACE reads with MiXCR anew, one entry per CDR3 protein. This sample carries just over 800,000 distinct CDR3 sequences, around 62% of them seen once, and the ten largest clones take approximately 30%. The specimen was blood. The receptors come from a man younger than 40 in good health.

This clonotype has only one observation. The CDR3 coding sequence is TGTGCCAGCCTAGCTACCGGGGAGCTGTTTTTT. Encoded protein: CASLATGELFF. The gene calls are TRBV6-6 and TRBJ2-2; D is possibly TRBD2 (5 bases). Per the germline V gene, CDR1 is MNHNY and CDR2 is SVGAGI (reference sequence). V was pared by 8 bases and J by 5 bases, with 6 bases between. This CDR3 is built from 11 residues.

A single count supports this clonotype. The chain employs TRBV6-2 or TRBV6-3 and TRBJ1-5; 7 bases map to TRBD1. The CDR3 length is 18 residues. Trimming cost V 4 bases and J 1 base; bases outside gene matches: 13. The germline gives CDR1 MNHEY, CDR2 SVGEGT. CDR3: CASSWYRGSGGSNQPQHF. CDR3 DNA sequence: TGTGCCAGCAGTTGGTACAGGGGAAGCGGCGGGAGCAATCAGCCCCAGCATTTT.

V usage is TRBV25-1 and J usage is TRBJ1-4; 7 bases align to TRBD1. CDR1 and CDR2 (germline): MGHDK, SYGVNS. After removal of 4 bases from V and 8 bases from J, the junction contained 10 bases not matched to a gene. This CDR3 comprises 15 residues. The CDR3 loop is CASSGLQGPWEKLFF. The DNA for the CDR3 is TGTGCCAGCAGTGGCTTACAGGGGCCTTGGGAAAAACTGTTTTTT.

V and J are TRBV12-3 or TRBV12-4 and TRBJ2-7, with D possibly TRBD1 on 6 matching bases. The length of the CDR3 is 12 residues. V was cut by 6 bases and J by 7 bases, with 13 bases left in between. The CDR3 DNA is TGTGCCAGCAGCCCTGGACAGTGGGAGCAGTACTTC. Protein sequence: CASSPGQWEQYF.

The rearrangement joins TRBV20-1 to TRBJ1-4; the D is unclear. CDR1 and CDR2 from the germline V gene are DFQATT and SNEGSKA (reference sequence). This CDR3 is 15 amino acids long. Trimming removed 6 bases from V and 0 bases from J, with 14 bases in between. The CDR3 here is CSAPPPYATNEKLFF. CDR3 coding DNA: TGCAGTGCCCCACCCCCTTACGCAACTAATGAAAAACTGTTTTTT.

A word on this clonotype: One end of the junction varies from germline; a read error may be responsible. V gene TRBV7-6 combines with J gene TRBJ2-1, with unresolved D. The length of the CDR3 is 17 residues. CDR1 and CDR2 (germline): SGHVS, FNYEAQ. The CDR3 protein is CASSLEVATSSYNKQFF. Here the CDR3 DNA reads TGTGCCAGCAGCTTAGAGGTAGCCACGAGCTCCTACAATAAGCAGTTCTTC.

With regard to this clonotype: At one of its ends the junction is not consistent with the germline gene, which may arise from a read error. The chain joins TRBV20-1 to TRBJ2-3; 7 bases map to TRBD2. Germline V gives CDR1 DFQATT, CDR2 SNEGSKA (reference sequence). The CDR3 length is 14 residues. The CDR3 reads CGAKDPSGADTQYF. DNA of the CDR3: TGCGGTGCGAAGGACCCCAGCGGGGCAGATACGCAGTATTTT.

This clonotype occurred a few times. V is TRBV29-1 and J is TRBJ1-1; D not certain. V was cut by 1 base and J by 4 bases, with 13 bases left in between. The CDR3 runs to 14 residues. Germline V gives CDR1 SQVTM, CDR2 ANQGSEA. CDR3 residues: CSVEGWQEGTEAFF. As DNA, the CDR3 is TGCAGCGTTGAAGGGTGGCAGGAGGGCACTGAAGCTTTCTTT.

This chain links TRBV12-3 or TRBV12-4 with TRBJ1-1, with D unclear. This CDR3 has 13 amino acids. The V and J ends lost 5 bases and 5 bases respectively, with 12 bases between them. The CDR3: CASSPDGRTEAFF. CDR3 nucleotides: TGTGCCAGCAGTCCCGACGGGCGGACTGAAGCTTTCTTT.

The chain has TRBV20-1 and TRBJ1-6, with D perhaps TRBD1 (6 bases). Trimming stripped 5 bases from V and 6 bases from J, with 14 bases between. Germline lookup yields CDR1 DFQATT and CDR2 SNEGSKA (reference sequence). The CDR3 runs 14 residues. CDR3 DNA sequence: TGCAGTGCTCGGGGTGGGGGCGGTAATTCACCCCTCCACTTT. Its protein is CSARGGGGNSPLHF.